This is a list of T cell receptor beta chains from one sample in a study of T cells in Graves' hyperthyroidism and ophthalmopathy. MiXCR, applied by TCRdb to the multiplex PCR reads, yields one record per CDR3 protein. The top ten hold 34% of the sample, which has fewer than 450,000 distinct CDR3 sequences, approximately 18% seen once. The material sequenced was blood. These receptors were obtained from a woman in her 30s with Graves' hyperthyroidism that later progressed to Graves' ophthalmopathy. CDR3s include the opening cysteine and the closing phenylalanine or tryptophan. The D gene is left open where the match is weak. A clone size is listed for some rows: how often the clone was seen (once, few, many), or a class if it is expanded.

v_gene	d_gene	j_gene	abundance	CDR3nt	CDR3aa
TRBV7-9	TRBD1	TRBJ2-7	-	TGTGCCAGCAGCTTAGCTGGGTCGGGCAGGGGGCGTCTTTACGAGCAGTACTTC	CASSLAGSGRGRLYEQYF
TRBV5-4	-	TRBJ2-5	many	TGTGCCAGCAGCTATACGGGGTACCAAGAGACCCAGTACTTC	CASSYTGYQETQYF
TRBV5-6	TRBD2	TRBJ2-7	few	TGTGCCAGCAGCTTGTTGGCGGGAGGGAACCACGAGCAGTACTTC	CASSLLAGGNHEQYF
TRBV28	-	TRBJ2-5	many	TGTGCCAGCAGTTTAATGGCGCTGGATCAAGAGACCCAGTACTTC	CASSLMALDQETQYF
TRBV27	-	TRBJ2-3	many	TGTGCCAGCAGTTTACGGTCCCAAGATACGCAGTATTTT	CASSLRSQDTQYF
TRBV24-1	TRBD1	TRBJ2-4	few	TGTGCCACCGGTGACAGGGGGCTTGTCGGGGAAAACATTCAGTACTTC	CATGDRGLVGENIQYF
TRBV5-1	-	TRBJ1-1	many	TGCGCCAGCAGCTTGCGCCCCTCCTATTCCAGCGCCCCTGAAGCTTTCTTT	CASSLRPSYSSAPEAFF
TRBV19	-	TRBJ2-1	few	TGTGCCAGTAGTATTTTCACTGACAATGAGCAGTTCTTC	CASSIFTDNEQFF
TRBV10-3	-	TRBJ2-7	many	TGTGCCATCAGTGGCCGAACAGGGTACGAGCAGTACTTC	CAISGRTGYEQYF
TRBV3-1	-	TRBJ2-3	-	TGTGCCAGCAGCCAGGGAACCGTTACTGGCCACACAGATACGCAGTATTTT	CASSQGTVTGHTDTQYF
TRBV6-1	-	TRBJ2-5	-	TGTGCCAGCAGTGGCGTAAGCTGGTACTTC	CASSGVSWYF
TRBV19	-	TRBJ1-1	few	TGTGCCAGTAGTATATCGCAGAAGGGGAAGGAAGCTTTCTTT	CASSISQKGKEAFF
TRBV11-2	-	TRBJ2-1	many	TGTGCCAGCAGCACAGGGACATACTACAATGAGCAGTTCTTC	CASSTGTYYNEQFF
TRBV18	-	TRBJ1-4	-	TGTGCCAGCTCACCACCGGGCGAGGGCACTAATGAAAAACTGTTTTTT	CASSPPGEGTNEKLFF
TRBV20-1	TRBD2	TRBJ2-1	many	TGCAGTGTAGATGCGGGGGGTCGATCCTACAATGAGCAGTTCTTC	CSVDAGGRSYNEQFF
TRBV4-1	-	TRBJ2-1	-	TGCGCCAGCAGCCAAAGTCGCGGAAGCTCCTACAATGAGCAGTTCTTC	CASSQSRGSSYNEQFF
TRBV6-2/TRBV6-3	-	TRBJ2-3	few	TGTGCCAGCAGTTACTCCGGTCTCGGGCCGGATACGCAGTATTTT	CASSYSGLGPDTQYF
TRBV20-1	-	TRBJ1-4	many	TGCAGTGCTAGAGATCTTCGGCAACCGAGTAATGAAAAACTGTTTTTT	CSARDLRQPSNEKLFF
TRBV6-1	-	TRBJ2-7	many	TGTGCCAGCAGTGAGGGGGACGTAACGGCCTACGAGCAGTACTTC	CASSEGDVTAYEQYF
TRBV5-5	TRBD1	TRBJ1-1	many	TGTGCCAGCACCAGAGGACAGGGTATAATGAACACTGAAGCTTTCTTT	CASTRGQGIMNTEAFF
TRBV28	TRBD2	TRBJ2-3	-	TGTGCCAGTGCGGGACTAGCGGGAGTATATACGCAGTATTTT	CASAGLAGVYTQYF
TRBV7-9	-	TRBJ1-1	many	TGTGCCAGCACCCTGAGGAACAGAGCGACCATGAACACTGAAGCTTTCTTT	CASTLRNRATMNTEAFF
TRBV24-1	TRBD1	TRBJ2-1	many	TGTGCCACCAGTGACCAGACAGGGCGCAATGAGCAGTTCTTC	CATSDQTGRNEQFF
TRBV10-3	-	TRBJ1-4	many	TGTGCCATCAGTGAACGAGGGGCGGATGAAAAACTGTTTTTT	CAISERGADEKLFF
TRBV20-1	TRBD1	TRBJ2-1	many	TGCAGTGCTAACTTACAGGGGAATGAGCAGTTCTTC	CSANLQGNEQFF
TRBV25-1	-	TRBJ2-7	-	TGTGCCAGCAGTGGATTAGGGGCCTGGGGGGAGGCCATCGAGCAGTACTTC	CASSGLGAWGEAIEQYF
TRBV28	-	TRBJ1-4	many	TGTGCCAGCAGTCCTTGGGGGTTACATATAACGGTCATGGGCGAAAAACTGTTTTTT	CASSPWGLHITVMGEKLFF
TRBV11-2	-	TRBJ1-2	many	TGTGCCAGCAGCTTAGATGGGGCCTTCTCCTTC	CASSLDGAFSF
TRBV30	TRBD2	TRBJ2-1	-	TGTGCCTGGCGGTACGGGGGGAGCTTCTCCTACAATGAGCAGTTCTTC	CAWRYGGSFSYNEQFF
TRBV3-1	-	TRBJ2-7	few	TGTGCCAGCAGCCAGAGGGCGGATCCCTACGAGCAGTACTTC	CASSQRADPYEQYF
TRBV7-3	-	TRBJ2-5	-	TGTGCCAGCAGCTTAGAAGATTCCGGAGAGACCCAGTACTTC	CASSLEDSGETQYF
TRBV19	TRBD2	TRBJ2-1	few	TGTGCCAGTAGTATTTTCGGGCTAGCGGGGTACAATGAGCAGTTCTTC	CASSIFGLAGYNEQFF
TRBV7-2	TRBD2	TRBJ2-5	many	TGTGCCAGCAGCTTACTAGCGGGGGAGCCCCGGACCCAGTACTTC	CASSLLAGEPRTQYF
TRBV12-3/TRBV12-4	TRBD1	TRBJ2-3	-	TGTGCCAGCAGTCTCGGGACAGGCCTTACGTCCACAGATACGCAGTATTTT	CASSLGTGLTSTDTQYF
TRBV19	-	TRBJ1-4	many	TGTGCCAGTAGGGATAACGGGGTCAACCCTGAAAAACTGTTTTTT	CASRDNGVNPEKLFF
TRBV6-1	-	TRBJ2-1	many	TGTGCCAGCAGTTACCCCCTCGGGGAGCAGTTCTTC	CASSYPLGEQFF
TRBV28	TRBD2	TRBJ2-3	-	TGTGCCGCGGGCGAAGCTAGCGGATACACAGATACGCAGTATTTT	CAAGEASGYTDTQYF
TRBV27	-	TRBJ2-4	many	TGTGCCAGCAGACCAGGAATTGGACGGTGGGGGGAAAACATTCAGTACTTC	CASRPGIGRWGENIQYF
TRBV2	TRBD2	TRBJ2-7	-	TGTGCCAGCAGTGAAACTAGCGGGGGGCCCTCCTACGAGCAGTACTTC	CASSETSGGPSYEQYF
TRBV20-1	-	TRBJ1-5	many	TGCAGTGCTAGGGGCGGGGGCTCGGTCACGGGTCAGCCCCAGCATTTT	CSARGGGSVTGQPQHF
TRBV10-1	TRBD1	TRBJ2-7	-	TGCGCCAGCAGTACAAACCGGGACAGGGTCTTCGAGCAGTACTTC	CASSTNRDRVFEQYF
TRBV6-1	-	TRBJ2-7	many	TGTGCCAGCAGTGAAGGAGGGGCCCTCTCCTACGAGCAGTACTTC	CASSEGGALSYEQYF
TRBV12-3/TRBV12-4	-	TRBJ1-1	many	TGTGCCAGCAGAGGCCAGAACACTGAAGCTTTCTTT	CASRGQNTEAFF
TRBV30	TRBD1	TRBJ1-2	many	TGTGCCTGGAGGGACAGGGGGACTGGCTACACCTTC	CAWRDRGTGYTF